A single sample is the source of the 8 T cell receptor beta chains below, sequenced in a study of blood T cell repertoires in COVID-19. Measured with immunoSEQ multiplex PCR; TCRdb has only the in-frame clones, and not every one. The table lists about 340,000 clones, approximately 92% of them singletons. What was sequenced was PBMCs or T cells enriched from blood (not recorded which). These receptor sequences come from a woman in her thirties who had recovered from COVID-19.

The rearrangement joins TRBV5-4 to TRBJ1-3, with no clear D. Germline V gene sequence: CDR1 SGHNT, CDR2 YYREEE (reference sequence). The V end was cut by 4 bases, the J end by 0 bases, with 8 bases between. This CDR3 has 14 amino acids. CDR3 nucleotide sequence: TGTGCCAGCAGCACCTATTCCTCTGGAAACACCATATATTTT. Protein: CASSTYSSGNTIYF.

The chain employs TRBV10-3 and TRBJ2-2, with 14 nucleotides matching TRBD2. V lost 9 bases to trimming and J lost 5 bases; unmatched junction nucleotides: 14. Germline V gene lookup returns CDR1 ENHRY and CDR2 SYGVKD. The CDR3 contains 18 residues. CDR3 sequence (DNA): TGTGCCATTGGACTAGCGGGAGGTCGGGGTTTTGAGACCGGGGAGCTGTTTTTT. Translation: CAIGLAGGRGFETGELFF.

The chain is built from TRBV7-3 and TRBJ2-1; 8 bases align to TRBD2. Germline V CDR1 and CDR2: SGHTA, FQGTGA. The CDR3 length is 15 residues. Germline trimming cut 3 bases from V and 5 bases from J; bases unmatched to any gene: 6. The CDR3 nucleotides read TGTGCCAGCAGCTTCAGCGGGAGTGGAAACAATGAGCAGTTCTTC. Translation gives CASSFSGSGNNEQFF.

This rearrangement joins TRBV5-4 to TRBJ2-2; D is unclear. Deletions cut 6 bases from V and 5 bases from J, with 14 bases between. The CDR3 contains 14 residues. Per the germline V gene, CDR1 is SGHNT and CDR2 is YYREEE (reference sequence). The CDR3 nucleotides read TGTGCCAGCACCCCTTTAGCTGGAACCGGGGAGCTGTTTTTT. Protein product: CASTPLAGTGELFF.

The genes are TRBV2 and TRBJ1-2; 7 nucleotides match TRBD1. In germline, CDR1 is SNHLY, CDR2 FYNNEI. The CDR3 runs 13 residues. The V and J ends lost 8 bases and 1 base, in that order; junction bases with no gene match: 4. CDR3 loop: CASSGTDNYGYTF. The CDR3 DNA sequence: TGTGCCAGCTCCGGGACAGATAACTATGGCTACACCTTC.

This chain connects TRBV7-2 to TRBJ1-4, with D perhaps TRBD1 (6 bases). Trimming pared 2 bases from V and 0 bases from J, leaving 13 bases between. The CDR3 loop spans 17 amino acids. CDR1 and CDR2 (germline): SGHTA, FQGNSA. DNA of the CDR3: TGTGCCAGCAGCTTATTCAGGGGCCCTGCAACTAATGAAAAACTGTTTTTT. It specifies CASSLFRGPATNEKLFF.

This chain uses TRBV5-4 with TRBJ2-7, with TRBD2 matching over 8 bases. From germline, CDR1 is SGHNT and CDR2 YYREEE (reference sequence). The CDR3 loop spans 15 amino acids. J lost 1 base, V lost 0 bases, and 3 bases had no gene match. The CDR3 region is CASSLVVAGSYEQYF. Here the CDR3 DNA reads TGTGCCAGCAGCTTGGTAGTAGCGGGGTCCTACGAGCAGTACTTC.

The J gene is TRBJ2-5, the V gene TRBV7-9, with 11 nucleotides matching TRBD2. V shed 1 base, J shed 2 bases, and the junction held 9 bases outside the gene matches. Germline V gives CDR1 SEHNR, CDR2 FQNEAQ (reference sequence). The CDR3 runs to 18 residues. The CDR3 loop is CASSLGVAGGPEQETQYF. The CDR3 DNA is TGTGCCAGCAGCTTAGGGGTAGCGGGAGGGCCGGAGCAAGAGACCCAGTACTTC. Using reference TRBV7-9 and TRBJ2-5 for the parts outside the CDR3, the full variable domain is DTGVSQNPRHKITKRGQNVTFRCDPISEHNRLYWYRQTLGQGPEFLTYFQNEAQLEKSRLLSDRFSAERPKGSFSTLEIQRTEQGDSAMYLCASSLGVAGGPEQETQYFGPGTRLLVL.